Below, 5 T cell receptor beta chains from the same sample are listed, as sequenced in a study of blood T cell repertoires in COVID-19. Profiled with immunoSEQ multiplex PCR; TCRdb holds only in-frame clones, not every one. The sample lists around 63,000 clones, over 75% occurring once. Sequencing was performed on peripheral blood. The receptors stem from a woman in her sixties or seventies with COVID-19, enrolled during active disease.

The CDR3 protein is CASSLYHEQYF. For the CDR3, the DNA is TGTGCCAGCAGCCTCTATCACGAGCAGTACTTC. The chain combines TRBV6-5 with TRBJ2-7, with D unresolved. CDR3 size: 11 residues. V lost 6 bases to trimming and J lost 5 bases, with 8 bases between them. Germline-derived CDR1 and CDR2 are MNHEY and SVGAGI.

V is TRBV7-9 and J is TRBJ2-3; the D gene is possibly TRBD1 (5 bases). Germline loops: CDR1 SEHNR, CDR2 FQNEAQ (reference sequence). The CDR3 extends over 15 amino acids. Trimming removed 10 bases at V and 3 bases at J, with 20 bases between. CDR3 sequence: CATKRGQGRTDTQYF. CDR3 coding DNA: TGTGCCACAAAAAGGGGTCAGGGAAGAACAGATACGCAGTATTTT. Filled out from reference TRBV7-9 and TRBJ2-3, the complete variable domain reads DTGVSQNPRHKITKRGQNVTFRCDPISEHNRLYWYRQTLGQGPEFLTYFQNEAQLEKSRLLSDRFSAERPKGSFSTLEIQRTEQGDSAMYLCATKRGQGRTDTQYFGPGTRLTVL.

The chain links TRBV19 to TRBJ1-1, with D uncertain. V lost 3 bases and J lost 8, with 13 bases in between. The germline gives CDR1 LNHDA, CDR2 SQIVND (reference sequence). The CDR3 consists of 13 residues. CDR3 nucleotides: TGTGCCAGTAGTATTTATGAGGGCGTGGAAGCTTTCTTT. It is translated as CASSIYEGVEAFF.

This clone was counted only a few times. J is TRBJ2-7 and V is TRBV7-9, with a tentative D call TRBD1 (6 bases). The CDR3 extends over 15 amino acids. Per germline, CDR1 SEHNR and CDR2 FQNEAQ (reference sequence). V was pared by 4 bases and J by 4 bases, with 17 bases between. The CDR3 DNA reads TGTGCCAGCAGCTCGAGCCAACAGGGTGTATACGAGCAGTACTTC. The encoded protein is CASSSSQQGVYEQYF.

This clone is categorized as hyperexpanded (1% or more). The V gene is TRBV28, the J gene TRBJ2-2, with D hard to call. V was trimmed by 2 bases and J by 5 bases, leaving 18 bases between them. The CDR3 covers 17 residues. CDR1 and CDR2 from the germline V gene are MDHEN and SYDVKM. CDR3 sequence (DNA): TGTGCCAGCAGTTTAACCCTCGGTATAGGAGTGACCGGGGAGCTGTTTTTT. Its protein product is CASSLTLGIGVTGELFF.